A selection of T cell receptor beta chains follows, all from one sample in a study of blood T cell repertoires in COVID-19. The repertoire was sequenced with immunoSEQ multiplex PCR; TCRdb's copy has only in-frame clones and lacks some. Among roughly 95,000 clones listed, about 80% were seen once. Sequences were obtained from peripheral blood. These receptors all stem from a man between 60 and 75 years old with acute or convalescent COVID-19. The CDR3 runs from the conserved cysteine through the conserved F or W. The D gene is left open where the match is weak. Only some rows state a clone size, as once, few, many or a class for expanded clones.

cdr3_nt: TGTGCCAGTAGACTAACGGGACAGAGTTATAATTCACCCCTCCACTTT; cdr3_aa: CASRLTGQSYNSPLHF; d_call: TRBD1; clone_size: NA; v_call: TRBV19; j_call: TRBJ1-6
cdr3_nt: TGTGCCAGCAGCTCACCGACAGTCCCCTATGGCTACACCTTC; cdr3_aa: CASSSPTVPYGYTF; d_call: NA; clone_size: NA; v_call: TRBV5-6; j_call: TRBJ1-2
cdr3_nt: TGTGCCAGCAGTGAGCCGGGACTGAGCTCCTACGAGCAGTACTTC; cdr3_aa: CASSEPGLSSYEQYF; d_call: NA; clone_size: NA; v_call: TRBV6-1; j_call: TRBJ2-7
cdr3_nt: TGTGCCTGGAGTGTGGGGCCCTTCGAGCCCCAGCATTTT; cdr3_aa: CAWSVGPFEPQHF; d_call: NA; clone_size: NA; v_call: TRBV30; j_call: TRBJ1-5
cdr3_nt: TGTGCCAGCAGCGTAGAGGGTTCCTCCTGGGGCGATGAGCAGTTCTTC; cdr3_aa: CASSVEGSSWGDEQFF; d_call: NA; clone_size: NA; v_call: TRBV9; j_call: TRBJ2-1
cdr3_nt: TGTGCCAGCGGGAGGAAACCTCCCTACAATGAGCAGTTCTTC; cdr3_aa: CASGRKPPYNEQFF; d_call: NA; clone_size: once; v_call: TRBV6-5; j_call: TRBJ2-1
cdr3_nt: TGTGCCAGCATCCACGGAAGAGAGGTGAACACTGAAGCTTTCTTT; cdr3_aa: CASIHGREVNTEAFF; d_call: NA; clone_size: once; v_call: TRBV6-5; j_call: TRBJ1-1
cdr3_nt: TGTGCCAGCAGTTACTCGATAGGACAGGGGTTGTGGGAGCAGTTCTTC; cdr3_aa: CASSYSIGQGLWEQFF; d_call: TRBD1; clone_size: once; v_call: TRBV6-5; j_call: TRBJ2-1
cdr3_nt: TGTGCCAGCAGCTCCACAGGGGGGAGAGGGAACACTGAAGCTTTCTTT; cdr3_aa: CASSSTGGRGNTEAFF; d_call: TRBD1; clone_size: once; v_call: TRBV11-1; j_call: TRBJ1-1
cdr3_nt: TGCGCCAGCAGCCCCCAGGGCTCCAACACTGAAGCTTTCTTT; cdr3_aa: CASSPQGSNTEAFF; d_call: NA; clone_size: NA; v_call: TRBV5-1; j_call: TRBJ1-1
cdr3_nt: TGTGCCAGCAGCCCACAGGGGGCGGGGGAGCAGTACTTC; cdr3_aa: CASSPQGAGEQYF; d_call: TRBD1; clone_size: NA; v_call: TRBV7-2; j_call: TRBJ2-7
cdr3_nt: TGTGCCAGTAGTATCTTACAGGAGATACGGAAAAACTATGGCTACACCTTC; cdr3_aa: CASSILQEIRKNYGYTF; d_call: NA; clone_size: NA; v_call: TRBV19; j_call: TRBJ1-2
cdr3_nt: TGTGCCAGTAGCTTGACCAGGGACACTGAAGCTTTCTTT; cdr3_aa: CASSLTRDTEAFF; d_call: NA; clone_size: NA; v_call: TRBV19; j_call: TRBJ1-1
cdr3_nt: TGTGCCAGCAGAGCGGGGACAGGACCCTATGGCTACACCTTC; cdr3_aa: CASRAGTGPYGYTF; d_call: TRBD1; clone_size: NA; v_call: TRBV6-5; j_call: TRBJ1-2
cdr3_nt: TGCGCCAGCAGCCGTATGGGGGGACCCAGCTCCTATAATTCACCCCTCCACTTT; cdr3_aa: CASSRMGGPSSYNSPLHF; d_call: NA; clone_size: NA; v_call: TRBV4-1; j_call: TRBJ1-6
cdr3_nt: TGTGCCAGCAGTCGACCCGGGGGGCTGACCCAGTACTTC; cdr3_aa: CASSRPGGLTQYF; d_call: NA; clone_size: NA; v_call: TRBV27; j_call: TRBJ2-5
cdr3_nt: TGCGCCAGCAGCTTTATCGGCGGGGGGCTGTTGGAGACCCAGTACTTC; cdr3_aa: CASSFIGGGLLETQYF; d_call: TRBD2; clone_size: once; v_call: TRBV5-1; j_call: TRBJ2-5
cdr3_nt: TGCGCCAGCAGCTCGTCCGGGACAGTTAACAATGAGCAGTTCTTC; cdr3_aa: CASSSSGTVNNEQFF; d_call: TRBD1; clone_size: NA; v_call: TRBV5-1; j_call: TRBJ2-1
cdr3_nt: TGTGCCAGCAGCTTAGTCTGGACTAGCGGGTCGAGCTCCTACAATGAGCAGTTCTTC; cdr3_aa: CASSLVWTSGSSSYNEQFF; d_call: TRBD2; clone_size: NA; v_call: TRBV11-3; j_call: TRBJ2-1
cdr3_nt: TGTGCCAGCAAGTCCCCAACCGGGACAGGTAATGAAAAACTGTTTTTT; cdr3_aa: CASKSPTGTGNEKLFF; d_call: TRBD1; clone_size: NA; v_call: TRBV3-1/TRBV3-2; j_call: TRBJ1-4
cdr3_nt: TGCGCCAGCAGCTTGGCGGGGACTAGCCGTACCACCGGGGAGCTGTTTTTT; cdr3_aa: CASSLAGTSRTTGELFF; d_call: TRBD2; clone_size: NA; v_call: TRBV5-1; j_call: TRBJ2-2
cdr3_nt: TGTGCCTGGAGCGAAATACAGCATCAGCCCCAGCATTTT; cdr3_aa: CAWSEIQHQPQHF; d_call: NA; clone_size: NA; v_call: TRBV30; j_call: TRBJ1-5
cdr3_nt: TGTGCCAGCAGGGACGGACAGGGTCGAGGCTACGAGCAGTACTTC; cdr3_aa: CASRDGQGRGYEQYF; d_call: TRBD1; clone_size: NA; v_call: TRBV6-5; j_call: TRBJ2-7
cdr3_nt: TGTGCCAGTGCCCGAGATACGGGAACCGACGAGCAGTACTTC; cdr3_aa: CASARDTGTDEQYF; d_call: NA; clone_size: few; v_call: TRBV18; j_call: TRBJ2-7